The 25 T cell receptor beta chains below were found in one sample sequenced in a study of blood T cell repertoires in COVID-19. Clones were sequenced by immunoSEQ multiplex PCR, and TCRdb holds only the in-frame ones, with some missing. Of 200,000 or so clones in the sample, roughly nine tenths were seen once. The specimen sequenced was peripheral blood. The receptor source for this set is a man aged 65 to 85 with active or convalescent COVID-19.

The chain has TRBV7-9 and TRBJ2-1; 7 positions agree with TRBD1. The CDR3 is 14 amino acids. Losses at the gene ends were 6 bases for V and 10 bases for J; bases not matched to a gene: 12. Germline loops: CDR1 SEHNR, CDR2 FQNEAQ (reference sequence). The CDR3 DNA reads TGTGCCAGCAGGTCGTCGAGGGGGCGCCCCGAGCAGTTCTTC. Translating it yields CASRSSRGRPEQFF.

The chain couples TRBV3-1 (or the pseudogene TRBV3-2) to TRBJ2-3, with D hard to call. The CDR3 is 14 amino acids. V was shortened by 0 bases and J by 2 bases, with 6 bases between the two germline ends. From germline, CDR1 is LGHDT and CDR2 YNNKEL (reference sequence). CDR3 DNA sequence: TGTGCCAGCAGCCAAGAGAGGTTCACAGATACGCAGTATTTT. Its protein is CASSQERFTDTQYF.

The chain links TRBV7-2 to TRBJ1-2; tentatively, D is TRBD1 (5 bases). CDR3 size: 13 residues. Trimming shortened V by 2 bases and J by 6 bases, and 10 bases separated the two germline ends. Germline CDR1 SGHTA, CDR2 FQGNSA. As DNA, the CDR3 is TGTGCCAGCAGCTTATCCAGGGATAATGGCTACACCTTC. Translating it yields CASSLSRDNGYTF.

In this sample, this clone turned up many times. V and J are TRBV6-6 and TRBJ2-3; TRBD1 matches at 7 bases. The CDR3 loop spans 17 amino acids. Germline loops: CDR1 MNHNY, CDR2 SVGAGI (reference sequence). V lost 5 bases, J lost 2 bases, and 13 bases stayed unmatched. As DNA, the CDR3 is TGTGCCAGCAGTCGAAGGGCCAGGGGGATTTACACAGATACGCAGTATTTT. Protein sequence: CASSRRARGIYTDTQYF.

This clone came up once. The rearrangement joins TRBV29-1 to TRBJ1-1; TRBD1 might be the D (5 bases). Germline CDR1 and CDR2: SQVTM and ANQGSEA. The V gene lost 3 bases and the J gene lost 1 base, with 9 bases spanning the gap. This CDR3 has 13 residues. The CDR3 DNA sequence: TGCAGCGTTGAGTCCGGGGGGAACACTGAAGCTTTCTTT. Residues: CSVESGGNTEAFF.

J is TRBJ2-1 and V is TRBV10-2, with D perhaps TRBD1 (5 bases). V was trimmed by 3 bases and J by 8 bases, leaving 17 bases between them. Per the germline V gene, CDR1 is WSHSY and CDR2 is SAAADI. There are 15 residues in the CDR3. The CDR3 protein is CASSDAGPRVDEQFF. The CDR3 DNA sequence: TGCGCCAGCAGTGACGCCGGGCCCAGGGTTGATGAGCAGTTCTTC.

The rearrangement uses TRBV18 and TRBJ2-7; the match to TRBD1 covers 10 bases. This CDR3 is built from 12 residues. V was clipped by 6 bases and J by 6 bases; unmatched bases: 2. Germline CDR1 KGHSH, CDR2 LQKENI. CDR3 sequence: CASSRTGGEQYF. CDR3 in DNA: TGTGCCAGCTCGAGGACAGGGGGCGAGCAGTACTTC.

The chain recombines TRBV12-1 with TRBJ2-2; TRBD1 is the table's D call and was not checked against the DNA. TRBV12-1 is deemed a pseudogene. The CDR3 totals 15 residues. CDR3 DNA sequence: TGTGCCAGCAGCTTTGTACAGGCGATCACCGGGGAGCTGTTTTTT. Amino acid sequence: CASSFVQAITGELFF.

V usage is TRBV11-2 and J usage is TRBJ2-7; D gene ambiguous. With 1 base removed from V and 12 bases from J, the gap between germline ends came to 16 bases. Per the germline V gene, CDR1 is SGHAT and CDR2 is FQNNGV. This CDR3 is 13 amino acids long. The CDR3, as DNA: TGTGCCAGCAGCTTAGCGGCTAGTCAGCTGCGGTACTTC. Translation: CASSLAASQLRYF.

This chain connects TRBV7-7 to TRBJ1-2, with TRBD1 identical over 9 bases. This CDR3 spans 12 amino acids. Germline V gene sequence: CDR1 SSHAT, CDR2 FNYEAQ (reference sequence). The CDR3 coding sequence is TGTGCTAGGGGACAGGGAGGTTGTGGCTACACCTTC. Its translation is CARGQGGCGYTF.

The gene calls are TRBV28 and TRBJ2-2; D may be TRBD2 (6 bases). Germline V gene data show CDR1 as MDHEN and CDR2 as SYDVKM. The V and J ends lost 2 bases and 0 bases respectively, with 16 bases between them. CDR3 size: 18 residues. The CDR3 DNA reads TGTGCCAGCAGTTTAAAACGGTGGGCGGGAACGAACACCGGGGAGCTGTTTTTT. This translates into CASSLKRWAGTNTGELFF.

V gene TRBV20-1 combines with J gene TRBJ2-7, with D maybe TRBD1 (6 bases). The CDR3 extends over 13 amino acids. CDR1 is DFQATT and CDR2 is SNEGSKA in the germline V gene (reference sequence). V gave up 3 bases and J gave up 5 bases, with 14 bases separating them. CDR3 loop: CSASVGRGDEQYF. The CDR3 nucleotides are TGCAGTGCTAGTGTCGGCAGGGGTGACGAGCAGTACTTC.

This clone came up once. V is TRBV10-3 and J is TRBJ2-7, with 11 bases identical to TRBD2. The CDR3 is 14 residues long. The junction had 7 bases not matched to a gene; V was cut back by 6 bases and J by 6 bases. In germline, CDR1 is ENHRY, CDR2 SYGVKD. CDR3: CAIRGTGTSGEQYF. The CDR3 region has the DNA TGTGCCATCAGGGGCACCGGGACTAGCGGCGAGCAGTACTTC.

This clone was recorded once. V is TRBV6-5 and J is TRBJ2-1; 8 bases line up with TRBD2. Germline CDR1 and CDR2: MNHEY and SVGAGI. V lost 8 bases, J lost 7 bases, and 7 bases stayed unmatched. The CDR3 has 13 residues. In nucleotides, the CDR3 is TGTGCCAGCGTAGGGACTAGTACGAATGAGCAGTTCTTC. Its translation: CASVGTSTNEQFF.

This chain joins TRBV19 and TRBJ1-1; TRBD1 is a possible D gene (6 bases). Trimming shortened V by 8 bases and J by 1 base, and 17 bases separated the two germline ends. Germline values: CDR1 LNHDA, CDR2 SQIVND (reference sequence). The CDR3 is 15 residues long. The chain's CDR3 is CASEGAGQKNTEAFF. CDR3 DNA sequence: TGTGCCAGTGAGGGTGCAGGACAGAAGAACACTGAAGCTTTCTTT.

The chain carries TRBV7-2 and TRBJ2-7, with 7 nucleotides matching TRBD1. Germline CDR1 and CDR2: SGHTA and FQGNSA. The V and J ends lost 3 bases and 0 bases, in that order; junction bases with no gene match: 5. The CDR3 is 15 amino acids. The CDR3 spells CASSFQTGNSYEQYF. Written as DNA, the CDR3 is TGTGCCAGCAGCTTTCAGACAGGGAACTCCTACGAGCAGTACTTC. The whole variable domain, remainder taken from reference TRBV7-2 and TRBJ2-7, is GAGVSQSPSNKVTEKGKDVELRCDPISGHTALYWYRQSLGQGLEFLIYFQGNSAPDKSGLPSDRFSAERTGGSVSTLTIQRTQQEDSAVYLCASSFQTGNSYEQYFGPGTRLTVT.

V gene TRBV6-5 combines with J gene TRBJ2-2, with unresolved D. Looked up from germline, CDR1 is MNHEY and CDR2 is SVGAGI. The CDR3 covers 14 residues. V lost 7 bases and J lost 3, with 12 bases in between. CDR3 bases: TGTGCCAGCACGGCAGGCTACTACACCGGGGAGCTGTTTTTT. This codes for CASTAGYYTGELFF.

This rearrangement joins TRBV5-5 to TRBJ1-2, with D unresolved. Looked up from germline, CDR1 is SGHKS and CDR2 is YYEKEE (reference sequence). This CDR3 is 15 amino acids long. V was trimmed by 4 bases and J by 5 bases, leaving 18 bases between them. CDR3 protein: CASSLQSAADYGYTF. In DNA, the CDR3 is TGTGCCAGCAGCCTTCAAAGCGCGGCAGATTATGGCTACACCTTC.

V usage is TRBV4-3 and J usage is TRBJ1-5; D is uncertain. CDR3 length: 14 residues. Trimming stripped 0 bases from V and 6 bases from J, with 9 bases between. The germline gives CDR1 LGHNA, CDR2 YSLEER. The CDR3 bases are TGCGCCAGCAGCCAAGATATAAGGAGTCAGCCCCAGCATTTT. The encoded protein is CASSQDIRSQPQHF.

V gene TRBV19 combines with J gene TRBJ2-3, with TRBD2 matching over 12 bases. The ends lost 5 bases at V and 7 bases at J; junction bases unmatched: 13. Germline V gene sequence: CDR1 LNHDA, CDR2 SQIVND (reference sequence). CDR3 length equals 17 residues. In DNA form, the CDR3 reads TGTGCCAGTAGTTCTCGCTCTAGCGGGGGGGCCCTGAATACGCAGTATTTT. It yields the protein CASSSRSSGGALNTQYF.

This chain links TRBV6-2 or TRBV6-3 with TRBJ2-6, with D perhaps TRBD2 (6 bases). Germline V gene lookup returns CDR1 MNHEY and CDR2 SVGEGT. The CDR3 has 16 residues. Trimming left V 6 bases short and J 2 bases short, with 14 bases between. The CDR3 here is CASSPDGGAGANVLTF. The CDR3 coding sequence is TGTGCCAGCAGCCCTGATGGCGGGGCTGGGGCCAACGTCCTGACTTTC.

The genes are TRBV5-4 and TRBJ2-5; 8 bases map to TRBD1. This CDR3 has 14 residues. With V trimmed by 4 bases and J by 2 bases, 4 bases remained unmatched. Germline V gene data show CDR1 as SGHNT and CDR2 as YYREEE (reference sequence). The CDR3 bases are TGTGCCAGCAGCCTTGGACAGGGACAAGAGACCCAGTACTTC. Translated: CASSLGQGQETQYF.

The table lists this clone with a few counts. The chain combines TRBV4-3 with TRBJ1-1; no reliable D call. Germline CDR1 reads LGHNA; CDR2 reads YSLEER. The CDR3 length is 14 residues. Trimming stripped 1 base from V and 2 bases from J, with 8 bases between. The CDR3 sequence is CASSQVVLNTEAFF. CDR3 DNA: TGCGCCAGCAGCCAAGTTGTTCTCAACACTGAAGCTTTCTTT.

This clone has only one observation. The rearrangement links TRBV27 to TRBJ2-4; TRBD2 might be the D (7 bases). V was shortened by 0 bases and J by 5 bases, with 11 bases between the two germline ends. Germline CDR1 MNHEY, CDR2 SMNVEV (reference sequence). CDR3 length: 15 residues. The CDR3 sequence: CASSLSTGGENIQYF. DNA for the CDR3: TGTGCCAGCAGTTTATCAACGGGGGGCGAAAACATTCAGTACTTC.

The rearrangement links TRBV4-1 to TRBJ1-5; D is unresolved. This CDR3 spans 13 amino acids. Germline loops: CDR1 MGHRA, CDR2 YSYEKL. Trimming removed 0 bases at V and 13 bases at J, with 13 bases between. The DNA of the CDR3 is TGCGCCAGCAGCCAAGATATCACAGTCGCTCAGCATTTT. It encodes CASSQDITVAQHF.